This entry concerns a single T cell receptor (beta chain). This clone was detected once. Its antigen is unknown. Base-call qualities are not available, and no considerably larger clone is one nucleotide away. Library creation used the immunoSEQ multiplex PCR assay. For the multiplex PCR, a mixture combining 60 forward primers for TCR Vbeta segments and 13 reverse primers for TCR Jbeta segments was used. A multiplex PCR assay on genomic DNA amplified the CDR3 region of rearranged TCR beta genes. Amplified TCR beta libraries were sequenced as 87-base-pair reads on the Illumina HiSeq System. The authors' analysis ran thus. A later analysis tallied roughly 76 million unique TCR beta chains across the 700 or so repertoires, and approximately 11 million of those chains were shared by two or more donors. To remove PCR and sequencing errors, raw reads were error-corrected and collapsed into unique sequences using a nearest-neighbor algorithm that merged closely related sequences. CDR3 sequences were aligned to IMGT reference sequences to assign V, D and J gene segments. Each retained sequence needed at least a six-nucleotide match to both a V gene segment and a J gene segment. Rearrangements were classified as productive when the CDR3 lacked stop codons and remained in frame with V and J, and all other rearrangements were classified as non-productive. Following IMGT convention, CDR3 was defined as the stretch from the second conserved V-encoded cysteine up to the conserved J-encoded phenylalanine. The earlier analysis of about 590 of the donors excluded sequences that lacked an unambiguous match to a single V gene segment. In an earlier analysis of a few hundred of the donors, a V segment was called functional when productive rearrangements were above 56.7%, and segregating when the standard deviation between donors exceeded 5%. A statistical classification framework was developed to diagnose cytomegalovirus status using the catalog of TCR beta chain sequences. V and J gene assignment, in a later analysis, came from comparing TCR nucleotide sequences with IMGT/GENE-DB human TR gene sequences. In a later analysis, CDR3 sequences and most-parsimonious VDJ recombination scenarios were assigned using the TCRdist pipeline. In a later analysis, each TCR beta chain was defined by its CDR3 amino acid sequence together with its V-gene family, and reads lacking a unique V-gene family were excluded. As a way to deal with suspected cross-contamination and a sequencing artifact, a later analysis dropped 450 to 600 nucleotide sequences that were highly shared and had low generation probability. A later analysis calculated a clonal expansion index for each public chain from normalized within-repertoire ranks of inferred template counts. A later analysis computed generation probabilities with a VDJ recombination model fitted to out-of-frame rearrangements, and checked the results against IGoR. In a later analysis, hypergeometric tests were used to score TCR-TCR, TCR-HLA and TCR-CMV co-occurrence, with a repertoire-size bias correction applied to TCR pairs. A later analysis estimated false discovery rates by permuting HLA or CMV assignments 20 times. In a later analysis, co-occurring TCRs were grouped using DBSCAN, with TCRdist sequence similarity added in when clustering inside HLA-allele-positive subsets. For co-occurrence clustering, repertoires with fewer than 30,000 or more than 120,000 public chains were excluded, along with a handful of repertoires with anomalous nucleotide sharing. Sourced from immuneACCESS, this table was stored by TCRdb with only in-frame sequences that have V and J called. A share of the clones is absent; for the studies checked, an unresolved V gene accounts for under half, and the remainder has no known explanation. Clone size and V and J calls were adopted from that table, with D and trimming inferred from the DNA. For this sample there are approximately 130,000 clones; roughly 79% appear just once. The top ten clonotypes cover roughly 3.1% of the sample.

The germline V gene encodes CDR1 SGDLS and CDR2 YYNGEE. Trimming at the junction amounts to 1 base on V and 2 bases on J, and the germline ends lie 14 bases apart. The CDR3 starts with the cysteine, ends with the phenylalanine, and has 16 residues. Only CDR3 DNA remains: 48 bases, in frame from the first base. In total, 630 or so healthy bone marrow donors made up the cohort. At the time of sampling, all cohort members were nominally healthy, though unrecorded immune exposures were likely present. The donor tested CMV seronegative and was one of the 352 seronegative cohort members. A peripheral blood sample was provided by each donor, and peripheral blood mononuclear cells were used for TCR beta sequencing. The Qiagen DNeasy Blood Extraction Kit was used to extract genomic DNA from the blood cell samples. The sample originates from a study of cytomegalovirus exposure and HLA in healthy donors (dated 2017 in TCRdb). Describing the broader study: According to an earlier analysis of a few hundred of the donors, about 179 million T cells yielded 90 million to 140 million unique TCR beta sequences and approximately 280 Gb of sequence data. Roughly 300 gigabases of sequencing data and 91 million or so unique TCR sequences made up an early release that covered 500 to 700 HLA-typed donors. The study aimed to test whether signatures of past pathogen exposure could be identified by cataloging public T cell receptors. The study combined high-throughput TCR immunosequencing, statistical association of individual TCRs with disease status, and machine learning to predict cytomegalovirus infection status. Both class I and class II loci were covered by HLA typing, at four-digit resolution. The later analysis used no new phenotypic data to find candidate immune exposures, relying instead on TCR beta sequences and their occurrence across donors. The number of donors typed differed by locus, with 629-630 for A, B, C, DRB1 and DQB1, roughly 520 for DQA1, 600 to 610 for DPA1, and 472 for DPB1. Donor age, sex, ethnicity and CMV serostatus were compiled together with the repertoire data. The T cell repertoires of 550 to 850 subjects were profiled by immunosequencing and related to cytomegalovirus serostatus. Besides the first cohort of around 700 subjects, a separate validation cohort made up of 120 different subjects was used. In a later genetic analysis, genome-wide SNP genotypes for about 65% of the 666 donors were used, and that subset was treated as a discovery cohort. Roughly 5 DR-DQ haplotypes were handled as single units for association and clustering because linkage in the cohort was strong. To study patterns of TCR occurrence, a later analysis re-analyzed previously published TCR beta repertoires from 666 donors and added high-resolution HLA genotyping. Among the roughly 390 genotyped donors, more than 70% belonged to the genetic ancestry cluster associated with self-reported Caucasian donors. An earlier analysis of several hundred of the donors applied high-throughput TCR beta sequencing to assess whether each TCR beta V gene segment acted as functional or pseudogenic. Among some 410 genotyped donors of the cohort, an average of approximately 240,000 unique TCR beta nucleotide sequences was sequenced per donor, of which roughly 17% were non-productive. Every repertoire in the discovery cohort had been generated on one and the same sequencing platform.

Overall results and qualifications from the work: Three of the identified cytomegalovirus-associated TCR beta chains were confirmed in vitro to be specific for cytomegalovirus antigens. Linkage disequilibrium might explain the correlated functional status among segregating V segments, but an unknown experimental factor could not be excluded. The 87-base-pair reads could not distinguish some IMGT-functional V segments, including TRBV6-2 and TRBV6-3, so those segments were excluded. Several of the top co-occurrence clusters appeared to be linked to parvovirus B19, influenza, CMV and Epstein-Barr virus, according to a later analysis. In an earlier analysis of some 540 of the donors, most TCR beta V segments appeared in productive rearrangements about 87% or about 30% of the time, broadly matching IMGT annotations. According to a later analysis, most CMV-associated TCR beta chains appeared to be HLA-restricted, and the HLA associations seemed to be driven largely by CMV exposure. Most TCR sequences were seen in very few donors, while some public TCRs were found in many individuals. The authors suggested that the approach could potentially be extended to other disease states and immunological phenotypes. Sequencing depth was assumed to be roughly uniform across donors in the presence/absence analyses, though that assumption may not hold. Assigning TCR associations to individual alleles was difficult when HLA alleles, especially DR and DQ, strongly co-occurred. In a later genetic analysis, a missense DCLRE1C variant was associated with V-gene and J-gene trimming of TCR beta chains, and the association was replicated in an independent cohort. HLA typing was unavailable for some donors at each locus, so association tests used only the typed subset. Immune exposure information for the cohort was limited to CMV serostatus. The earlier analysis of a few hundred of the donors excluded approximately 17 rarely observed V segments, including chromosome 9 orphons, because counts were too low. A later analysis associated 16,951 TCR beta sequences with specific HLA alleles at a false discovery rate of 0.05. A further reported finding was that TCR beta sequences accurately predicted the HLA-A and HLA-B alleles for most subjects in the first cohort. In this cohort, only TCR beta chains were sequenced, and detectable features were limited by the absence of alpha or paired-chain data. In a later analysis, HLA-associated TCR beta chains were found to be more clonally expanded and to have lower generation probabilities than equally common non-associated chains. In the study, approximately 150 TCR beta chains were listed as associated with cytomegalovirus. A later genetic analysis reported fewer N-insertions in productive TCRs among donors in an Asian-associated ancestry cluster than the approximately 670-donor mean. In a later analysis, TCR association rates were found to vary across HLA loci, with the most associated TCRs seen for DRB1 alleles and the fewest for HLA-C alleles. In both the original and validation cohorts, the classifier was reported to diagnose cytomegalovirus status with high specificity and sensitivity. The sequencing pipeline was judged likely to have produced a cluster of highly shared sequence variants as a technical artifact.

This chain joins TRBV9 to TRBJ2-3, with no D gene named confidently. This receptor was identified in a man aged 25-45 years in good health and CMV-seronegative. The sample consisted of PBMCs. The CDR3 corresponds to CASSVSGDPSTDTQYF. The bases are TGTGCCAGCAGCGTATCAGGCGACCCTTCCACAGATACGCAGTATTTT.